Detailed here is one T cell receptor (beta chain). Unique molecular identifiers tagged the TCRbeta library. TCRdb redid the calling of the PCR reads with MiXCR, one entry per CDR3 protein. Among some 350,000 distinct CDR3 sequences listed, about 9.3% were seen once. The sample comes from a study of T-cell reconstitution after alpha-beta-depleted transplantation in children. The junction had 7 bases not matched to a gene; V was cut back by 4 bases and J by 5 bases. Germline CDR1 is MNHEY and CDR2 is SMNVEV (reference sequence). This CDR3 is 15 amino acids long. This receptor was taken from a human donor who donated a stem cell graft to a child with acute lymphoblastic leukemia. The V call is TRBV27, the J call TRBJ2-1; 8 nucleotides align to TRBD2. Source: PBMCs from the stem cell graft donor, taken from the stem cell graft. CDR3 in DNA: TGTGCCAGCAGTTCGCCGGGAGGGCTAGACAATGAGCAGTTCTTC. This sequence encodes CASSSPGGLDNEQFF.